The source of this T cell receptor (beta chain) is a study of beta chain features in type 1 diabetes. V gave up 4 bases and J gave up 7 bases; unmatched junction bases: 7. The CDR3 runs to 15 residues. The germline V gene has CDR1 MNHEY and CDR2 SVGAGI. A heparinised blood draw that averaged around 100 mL was obtained once from each donor. Post-sort purity exceeded 98% for all sorted populations. The authors reverse transcribed all of the isolated RNA, so sequencing captured expressed TCRB transcripts. Profiled with immunoSEQ multiplex PCR; TCRdb holds only in-frame clones, not every one. Among 200,000 to 300,000 clones listed, around 68% were seen once.

Input material: naive CD4+ T cells from blood. The sequence was obtained from a man aged 25-45 years in good health. The rearrangement uses TRBV6-5 and TRBJ2-1, with 10 bases identical to TRBD2. CDR3 nucleotide sequence: TGTGCCAGCAGTTCAACTAGCGGGAAGGCGAATGAGCAGTTCTTC. It translates to CASSSTSGKANEQFF.